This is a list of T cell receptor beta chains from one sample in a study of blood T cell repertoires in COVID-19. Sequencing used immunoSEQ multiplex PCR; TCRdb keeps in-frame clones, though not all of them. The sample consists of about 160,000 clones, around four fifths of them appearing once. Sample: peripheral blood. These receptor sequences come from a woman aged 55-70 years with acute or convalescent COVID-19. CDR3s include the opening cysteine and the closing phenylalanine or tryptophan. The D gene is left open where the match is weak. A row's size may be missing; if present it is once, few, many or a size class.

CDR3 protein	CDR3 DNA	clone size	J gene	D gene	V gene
CASSYPAGRVLHTIYF	TGTGCCAGCAGTTACCCCGCCGGGCGGGTCCTACACACCATATATTTT	.	TRBJ1-3	.	TRBV6-2/TRBV6-3
CAINPASGGTSTDTQYF	TGTGCCATCAATCCCGCTAGCGGGGGTACTAGCACAGATACGCAGTATTTT	.	TRBJ2-3	TRBD2	TRBV10-3
CASSGASGTVTDTQYF	TGTGCCAGCAGCGGAGCATCCGGGACAGTCACAGATACGCAGTATTTT	once	TRBJ2-3	TRBD1	TRBV9
CASSSIRDGGELFF	TGTGCCAGCAGTTCCATCCGGGATGGCGGGGAGCTGTTTTTT	.	TRBJ2-2	.	TRBV6-2/TRBV6-3
CASSLGSSLLEQYF	TGCGCCAGCAGCTTGGGTAGTTCGCTCCTCGAGCAGTACTTC	.	TRBJ2-7	.	TRBV5-1
CASSHRQKLFF	TGTGCCAGCAGTCACCGACAGAAACTGTTTTTT	.	TRBJ1-4	.	TRBV12-3/TRBV12-4
CASSHPGAPGDNSPLHF	TGTGCCAGCAGCCACCCTGGGGCACCTGGGGATAATTCACCCCTCCACTTT	once	TRBJ1-6	.	TRBV6-2/TRBV6-3
CASSPSRLAKETQYF	TGTGCCAGCAGTCCATCACGACTAGCGAAAGAGACCCAGTACTTC	.	TRBJ2-5	TRBD2	TRBV28
CSVEVSSKGGGYTF	TGCAGCGTTGAAGTTTCCTCAAAAGGAGGTGGCTACACCTTC	.	TRBJ1-2	.	TRBV29-1
CASSFGTGPYEQYF	TGTGCCAGCAGCTTTGGGACAGGACCCTACGAGCAGTACTTC	.	TRBJ2-7	TRBD1	TRBV5-5
CASSTRTGLAKNIQYF	TGTGCCAGCAGCACACGGACAGGGCTAGCCAAAAACATTCAGTACTTC	few	TRBJ2-4	TRBD1	TRBV7-2
CASSLGVGTVQETQYF	TGTGCCAGCAGCTTGGGCGTAGGGACAGTCCAAGAGACCCAGTACTTC	.	TRBJ2-5	TRBD1	TRBV5-4
CASSTGAGNTIYF	TGTGCCAGTAGTACCGGGGCTGGAAACACCATATATTTT	.	TRBJ1-3	.	TRBV19
CSGTGFPNTEAFF	TGCAGCGGTACGGGATTCCCGAACACTGAAGCTTTCTTT	.	TRBJ1-1	.	TRBV29-1
CASSWRGLGNSPLHF	TGTGCCAGCAGTTGGAGGGGGCTGGGGAATTCACCCCTCCACTTT	.	TRBJ1-6	TRBD1	TRBV28
CASSIVGGAGQPQHF	TGTGCCAGTAGTATAGTGGGAGGGGCTGGTCAGCCCCAGCATTTT	.	TRBJ1-5	.	TRBV19
CASSLSDRYTDTQYF	TGTGCCAGCAGCTTATCAGACAGGTACACAGATACGCAGTATTTT	.	TRBJ2-3	.	TRBV7-2
CASTLRSSLDRNTGELFF	TGTGCCAGCACCCTTCGGTCTTCTCTGGACAGGAACACCGGGGAGCTGTTTTTT	.	TRBJ2-2	.	TRBV27
CASSLGLDSQAAFF	TGTGCCAGCAGCTTAGGTTTGGACAGCCAAGCAGCTTTCTTT	.	TRBJ1-1	.	TRBV7-2
CASSEGQGRRNIQYF	TGTGCCAGTAGTGAGGGACAGGGTCGACGGAACATTCAGTACTTC	.	TRBJ2-4	TRBD1	TRBV19
CASSLTGENEKLFF	TGTGCCAGCAGCTTGACAGGGGAGAATGAAAAACTGTTTTTT	.	TRBJ1-4	TRBD1	TRBV6-2/TRBV6-3
CASSYLGPLNEKLFF	TGCGCCAGCAGCTATTTGGGCCCCTTGAACGAAAAACTGTTTTTT	.	TRBJ1-4	.	TRBV5-1
CASSLAQGSGYTF	TGTGCCAGCAGCTTAGCCCAGGGTAGTGGCTACACCTTC	.	TRBJ1-2	.	TRBV7-9
CASSLITGNSPLHF	TGTGCCAGCAGCCTTATTACAGGGAATTCACCCCTCCACTTT	few	TRBJ1-6	.	TRBV11-2
CASSYSNSPLHF	TGTGCCAGCAGTTATAGTAATTCACCCCTCCACTTT	.	TRBJ1-6	.	TRBV6-5
CASSSLGPQETQYF	TGTGCCAGCAGCTCGCTTGGGCCCCAAGAGACCCAGTACTTC	.	TRBJ2-5	.	TRBV5-4
CASSLWTGPGTEAFF	TGTGCCAGCAGCCTCTGGACAGGGCCGGGCACTGAAGCTTTCTTT	.	TRBJ1-1	TRBD1	TRBV9
CASSLAPGTGVWNEQFF	TGCGCCAGCAGCTTGGCCCCCGGGACAGGGGTTTGGAATGAGCAGTTCTTC	.	TRBJ2-1	TRBD1	TRBV5-1
CASSKRLQGQETQYF	TGTGCCAGCAGTAAACGTTTACAGGGCCAAGAGACCCAGTACTTC	once	TRBJ2-5	.	TRBV6-5
CASSTWANTEAFF	TGTGCCAGCAGCACGTGGGCGAACACTGAAGCTTTCTTT	.	TRBJ1-1	.	TRBV6-5
CASSFPGQIYGYTF	TGTGCCAGCAGCTTCCCGGGACAGATCTATGGCTACACCTTC	.	TRBJ1-2	TRBD1	TRBV7-9
CASGLDTGARAFF	TGTGCTAGTGGTTTGGACACAGGGGCACGAGCTTTCTTT	once	TRBJ1-1	TRBD1	TRBV12-5
CASTGGRAAFF	TGTGCCAGCACGGGGGGGCGGGCGGCTTTCTTT	.	TRBJ1-1	.	TRBV12-3/TRBV12-4
CASSPPGQGKLKSYEQYF	TGTGCCAGCAGCCCTCCCGGACAGGGGAAGCTCAAGAGCTACGAGCAGTACTTC	.	TRBJ2-7	TRBD1	TRBV28
CASSEGGGTTNEKLFF	TGTGCCAGCAGTGAAGGAGGGGGTACAACTAATGAAAAACTGTTTTTT	once	TRBJ1-4	.	TRBV6-1
CASSQSAAVGYTF	TGTGCCAGCAGCCAATCAGCGGCGGTGGGCTACACCTTC	.	TRBJ1-2	.	TRBV3-1/TRBV3-2
CASSLGTVNEQFF	TGCGCCAGCAGCCTGGGGACAGTCAATGAGCAGTTCTTC	few	TRBJ2-1	TRBD1	TRBV5-1
CASSPTGTGNQPQHF	TGTGCCAGTAGTCCAACCGGGACAGGCAATCAGCCCCAGCATTTT	once	TRBJ1-5	TRBD1	TRBV19
CASSQDPRAWSNQPQHF	TGTGCCAGCAGCCAAGATCCCAGGGCTTGGAGCAATCAGCCCCAGCATTTT	.	TRBJ1-5	.	TRBV4-2
CASSLGGLAVSYEQYF	TGTGCCAGCAGCTTAGGGGGACTAGCGGTCTCCTACGAGCAGTACTTC	few	TRBJ2-7	TRBD2	TRBV7-9
CANTDGTPNTEAFF	TGTGCCAACACGGACGGGACACCGAACACTGAAGCTTTCTTT	.	TRBJ1-1	.	TRBV7-9
CASSSSPGQETQYF	TGTGCCAGCAGTTCCAGCCCGGGACAGGAGACCCAGTACTTC	.	TRBJ2-5	TRBD1	TRBV6-2/TRBV6-3
CASSLAVYNEQFF	TGTGCCAGCAGTTTGGCAGTATACAATGAGCAGTTCTTC	.	TRBJ2-1	.	TRBV27
CASSDGTVPNQPQHF	TGCGCCAGCAGCGATGGGACAGTCCCTAATCAGCCCCAGCATTTT	few	TRBJ1-5	TRBD1	TRBV10-1
CASSQLGAFYEQYF	TGTGCCAGCAGCCAACTTGGGGCCTTCTACGAGCAGTACTTC	.	TRBJ2-7	.	TRBV14
CASSLEEGAGYGYTF	TGTGCCAGCAGCTTGGAGGAGGGGGCGGGATATGGCTACACCTTC	.	TRBJ1-2	TRBD1	TRBV5-6
CASSHRTGLETQYF	TGTGCCAGCAGCCATCGGACAGGGCTCGAGACCCAGTACTTC	.	TRBJ2-5	TRBD1	TRBV7-2
CASGSGGREAFF	TGTGCCAGCGGATCAGGGGGCCGTGAAGCTTTCTTT	.	TRBJ1-1	TRBD1	TRBV6-5
CASSLPGQGGGYTF	TGTGCCAGCAGCCTCCCGGGACAGGGAGGGGGCTACACCTTC	.	TRBJ1-2	TRBD1	TRBV7-9
CAWKRDPSTDTQYF	TGTGCCTGGAAGCGGGATCCTAGCACAGATACGCAGTATTTT	.	TRBJ2-3	TRBD2	TRBV30
CASSFTGEDTQYF	TGTGCCAGCAGCTTCACAGGGGAAGATACGCAGTATTTT	.	TRBJ2-3	TRBD1	TRBV5-5
CASSLVAGGYEQYF	TGCGCCAGCAGCTTGGTAGCAGGGGGGTACGAGCAGTACTTC	once	TRBJ2-7	.	TRBV5-1
CASRDRVYNEQFF	TGTGCCAGCCGGGACAGGGTCTACAATGAGCAGTTCTTC	.	TRBJ2-1	TRBD1	TRBV2
CASSGGPGNTEAFF	TGTGCCAGCAGCGGGGGCCCTGGGAACACTGAAGCTTTCTTT	.	TRBJ1-1	.	TRBV7-3
CASSLGRRDEQYF	TGTGCCAGCAGCTTGGGTCGCAGGGACGAGCAGTACTTC	.	TRBJ2-7	.	TRBV5-4
CASTPARTGNTEAFF	TGTGCCAGCACCCCAGCCCGGACTGGGAACACTGAAGCTTTCTTT	.	TRBJ1-1	.	TRBV6-5
CASSSNRVEQFF	TGTGCCAGCAGTTCGAACAGGGTTGAGCAGTTCTTC	.	TRBJ2-1	.	TRBV27
CASGLYGGSYNEQFF	TGTGCCAGCGGATTATACGGGGGTTCCTACAATGAGCAGTTCTTC	once	TRBJ2-1	.	TRBV6-5